These 18 T cell receptor beta chains share one sample of origin, sequenced in a study of CD8 T cells in ankylosing spondylitis. One entry per CDR3 protein, called by TCRdb with MiXCR from the 5' RACE reads. The table includes under 400,000 distinct CDR3 sequences, roughly 10% detected once. The sample was blood, either unsorted or a sorted T cell fraction (not recorded which). The receptors originated from a female donor with ankylosing spondylitis or in good health (not recorded which).

There are many counts of this clonotype. This chain connects TRBV20-1 to TRBJ2-1, with TRBD2 identical over 8 bases. The J segment lost 6 bases and the V segment lost 6 bases, leaving 4 bases of the junction unmatched. The CDR3 length is 12 residues. Germline-derived CDR1 and CDR2 are DFQATT and SNEGSKA (reference sequence). DNA of the CDR3: TGCAGTGCGGCGGGGGGTCCCAATGAGCAGTTCTTC. It codes for CSAAGGPNEQFF.

This clonotype was observed many times. The chain employs TRBV15 and TRBJ1-5, with 8 bases that match TRBD1. CDR3 length equals 14 residues. Germline V gene data show CDR1 as LNHNV and CDR2 as YYDKDF (reference sequence). With V trimmed by 8 bases and J by 5 bases, 8 bases remained unmatched. The DNA for the CDR3 is TGTGCCACCTCTGACAGGGGTGGCGATCAGCCCCAGCATTTT. Translating gives CATSDRGGDQPQHF.

The V and J genes are TRBV5-1 and TRBJ2-3; 8 bases line up with TRBD2. J lost 3 bases, V lost 0 bases, and 9 bases had no gene match. Germline CDR1 reads SGHRS; CDR2 reads YFSETQ. This CDR3 contains 17 residues. CDR3 in amino acids: CASSLAPAGVPTDTQYF. The CDR3 bases are TGCGCCAGCAGCTTGGCCCCAGCGGGGGTGCCTACAGATACGCAGTATTTT.

This clonotype has ten or more counts. The chain links TRBV4-2 to TRBJ2-1, with TRBD2 as a possible D gene (5 bases). The ends were cut back, 4 bases at V and 8 bases at J, with 21 bases in the middle. Per germline, CDR1 LGHNA and CDR2 YNFKEQ. The CDR3 consists of 16 residues. DNA for the CDR3: TGTGCCAGCAGCCCCCTAATATCGGGGTTTGGGGATGAGCAGTTCTTC. This translates into CASSPLISGFGDEQFF.

This clonotype was seen only a few times. This chain links TRBV28 with TRBJ2-1; D not certain. The germline V gene has CDR1 MDHEN and CDR2 SYDVKM. CDR3 length: 13 amino acids. V lost 3 bases and J lost 10, with 13 bases in between. This CDR3 is CASSLGSLGEQFF. The CDR3 DNA is TGTGCCAGCAGTTTGGGGTCCTTGGGAGAGCAGTTCTTC.

Turning to this clonotype: A read error may explain this, as a much larger clone is one base away. V usage is TRBV27 and J usage is TRBJ1-5; D is unclear. Germline CDR1 MNHEY, CDR2 SMNVEV (reference sequence). The length of the CDR3 is 15 residues. The CDR3 loop is CASSLSRYGNRPQHF. CDR3 coding DNA: TGTGCCAGCAGTTTATCACGATATGGCAATCGGCCCCAGCATTTT.

This clonotype was seen a handful of times. V is TRBV29-1 and J is TRBJ2-5; D not certain. V was shortened by 4 bases and J by 4 bases, with 13 bases between the two germline ends. The CDR3 has 13 residues. The germline V gene has CDR1 SQVTM and CDR2 ANQGSEA. CDR3 region: CSVAALTGETQYF. CDR3 DNA sequence: TGCAGCGTTGCTGCGCTGACGGGAGAGACCCAGTACTTC.

This clonotype was counted many times. J is TRBJ2-7 and V is TRBV5-1; TRBD1 aligns across 10 bases. The CDR3 length is 15 residues. Trimming removed 0 bases from V and 4 bases from J; junction bases left unmatched: 4. In germline, CDR1 is SGHRS, CDR2 YFSETQ. Written as DNA, the CDR3 is TGCGCCAGCAGCTTGGAGACAGGGGGCAGTTACGAGCAGTACTTC. Protein sequence: CASSLETGGSYEQYF.

This clonotype was seen many times. V usage is TRBV12-3 or TRBV12-4 and J usage is TRBJ1-2; no definite D call. With 6 bases removed from V and 4 bases from J, the gap between germline ends came to 9 bases. The length of the CDR3 is 12 residues. CDR3 sequence reads: CASSPTTYGYTF. Written as DNA, the CDR3 is TGTGCCAGCAGCCCGACAACCTATGGCTACACCTTC.

The chain carries TRBV9 and TRBJ2-3, with 8 bases identical to TRBD2. This CDR3 comprises 16 residues. Trimming removed 0 bases from V and 2 bases from J; junction bases left unmatched: 5. Per germline, CDR1 SGDLS and CDR2 YYNGEE. CDR3 sequence: CASSVEIGGATDTQYF. As DNA, the CDR3 is TGTGCCAGCAGCGTAGAAATCGGGGGGGCCACAGATACGCAGTATTTT.

In this sample, this clonotype turned up many times. The V and J genes are TRBV5-5 and TRBJ2-2, with TRBD2 matching 9 bases. The CDR3 is made up of 18 amino acids. The ends lost 2 bases at V and 7 bases at J; junction bases unmatched: 15. CDR1 SGHKS and CDR2 YYEKEE come from the germline V gene (reference sequence). In DNA form, the CDR3 reads TGTGCCAGCAGCTTCGTGGGACACAGGACTAGCGAGGACGGGGAGCTGTTTTTT. The encoded protein is CASSFVGHRTSEDGELFF.

This clonotype was seen a handful of times. This chain connects TRBV5-1 to TRBJ2-1; the D gene is possibly TRBD2 (5 bases). The CDR3 is 14 amino acids. CDR1 is SGHRS, CDR2 YFSETQ, per germline. V lost 1 base and J 9 bases, leaving 14 bases between the germline ends. The CDR3 DNA reads as TGCGCCAGCAGCTTGCAGCGTGGACTGGGTGAGCAGTTCTTC. Protein: CASSLQRGLGEQFF.

This clonotype was counted ten times or more. The rearrangement joins TRBV20-1 to TRBJ2-3, with D maybe TRBD1 (6 bases). V was trimmed by 7 bases and J by 2 bases, leaving 16 bases between them. In germline, CDR1 is DFQATT, CDR2 SNEGSKA (reference sequence). This CDR3 is built from 14 residues. DNA for the CDR3: TGCAGTGTAGCTAAACAGGGATTCACAGATACGCAGTATTTT. Its translation: CSVAKQGFTDTQYF.

There are many counts of this clonotype. This chain links TRBV29-1 with TRBJ2-1; D is unresolved. Trimming took off 0 bases at V and 2 bases at J, with 8 bases between the two ends. This CDR3 is built from 14 residues. CDR1 is SQVTM, CDR2 ANQGSEA, per germline. The CDR3 DNA is TGCAGCGTTGAAGATCACCACCCCTACAATGAGCAGTTCTTC. Protein: CSVEDHHPYNEQFF.

Many counts were recorded for this clonotype. The chain recombines TRBV20-1 with TRBJ2-1; tentative D call: TRBD2 (6 bases). The V and J ends lost 1 base and 6 bases respectively, with 13 bases between them. Germline-derived CDR1 and CDR2 are DFQATT and SNEGSKA (reference sequence). This CDR3 contains 14 residues. The CDR3 DNA sequence: TGCAGTGCTAGAGGCGGGATTGGGGTCAATGAGCAGTTCTTC. As protein: CSARGGIGVNEQFF.

This rearrangement joins TRBV11-2 to TRBJ2-4, with D unclear. Trimming removed 4 bases from V and 0 bases from J, with 10 bases in between. The CDR3 loop spans 15 amino acids. Germline values: CDR1 SGHAT, CDR2 FQNNGV. The CDR3 reads CASSSTQLAKNIQYF. The CDR3 DNA sequence: TGTGCCAGCAGCTCAACTCAGCTAGCCAAAAACATTCAGTACTTC.

This clonotype was recorded at least ten times. The chain couples TRBV7-9 to TRBJ2-3; 7 nucleotides align to TRBD2. CDR3 length equals 15 residues. Germline V CDR1 and CDR2: SEHNR, FQNEAQ (reference sequence). V trimming: 6 bases; J trimming: 0 bases; junction bases outside the gene matches: 6. CDR3 amino acids: CASRKYSGSTDTQYF. CDR3 bases: TGTGCCAGCAGGAAGTATAGCGGGAGCACAGATACGCAGTATTTT.

V gene TRBV12-3 or TRBV12-4 combines with J gene TRBJ1-5; no firm D call. The CDR3 extends over 13 amino acids. V lost 3 bases, J lost 3 bases, and 6 bases lay in between. CDR3 nucleotide sequence: TGTGCCAGCAGTTTCGCCGACAATCAGCCCCAGCATTTT. It encodes CASSFADNQPQHF.